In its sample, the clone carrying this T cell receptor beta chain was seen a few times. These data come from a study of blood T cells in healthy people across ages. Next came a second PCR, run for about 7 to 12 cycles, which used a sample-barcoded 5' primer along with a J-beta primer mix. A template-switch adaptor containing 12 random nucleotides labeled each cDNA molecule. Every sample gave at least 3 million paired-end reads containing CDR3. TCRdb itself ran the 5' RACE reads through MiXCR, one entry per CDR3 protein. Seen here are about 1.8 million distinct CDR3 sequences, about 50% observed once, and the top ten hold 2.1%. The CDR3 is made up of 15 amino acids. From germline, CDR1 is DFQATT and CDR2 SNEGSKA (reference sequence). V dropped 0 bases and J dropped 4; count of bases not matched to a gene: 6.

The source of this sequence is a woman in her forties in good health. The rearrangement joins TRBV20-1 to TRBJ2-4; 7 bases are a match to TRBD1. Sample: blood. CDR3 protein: CSARDPQGQKNIQYF. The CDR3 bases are TGCAGTGCTAGAGATCCTCAGGGACAGAAAAACATTCAGTACTTC.